Below, 13 T cell receptor beta chains from the same sample are listed, as sequenced in a study of T cells in Graves' hyperthyroidism and ophthalmopathy (dated by TCRdb to the late 2010s). Library preparation employed multiplex PCR. Sequencing took place on an Illumina HiSeq 2000. TCR beta CDR3 regions were amplified from RNA transcripts. The first round of RT-PCR for the TCR CDR3 was performed with the HTBI primer set and the Qiagen OneStep RT-PCR kit. TCRdb trimmed public reads at Q25 via fastp, called clones via MiXCR and kept in-frame beta chains. Rows are unified per CDR3 protein, each entry keeping the most common DNA and genes. For this sample the table gives about 300,000 distinct CDR3 sequences, of which about 14% were detected only once. Jointly, the top ten make up 7% to 8.5% of the sample. The material sequenced was blood. Every receptor here comes from a woman aged 25 to 39 with Graves' hyperthyroidism that later progressed to Graves' ophthalmopathy.

This chain connects TRBV19 to TRBJ2-7; maybe TRBD2 (6 bases). There are 14 residues in the CDR3. CDR1 is LNHDA and CDR2 is SQIVND in the germline V gene (reference sequence). Trimming pared 5 bases from V and 6 bases from J, leaving 17 bases between. The CDR3 sequence: CASSRAGNGGEQYF. CDR3 DNA sequence: TGTGCCAGTAGTCGGGCAGGGAACGGGGGCGAGCAGTACTTC.

This clonotype has ten or more counts. This chain joins TRBV27 and TRBJ2-7, with 9 nucleotides matching TRBD2. The CDR3 consists of 16 residues. Trimming cost V 2 bases and J 2 bases; bases outside gene matches: 7. Per the germline V gene, CDR1 is MNHEY and CDR2 is SMNVEV (reference sequence). The CDR3 protein is CASSLPPTSGTYEQYF. The CDR3 DNA reads as TGTGCCAGCAGTTTACCGCCGACTAGCGGTACCTACGAGCAGTACTTC.

This clonotype was found many times. The genes are TRBV7-2 and TRBJ1-2; D is uncertain. Germline CDR1 SGHTA, CDR2 FQGNSA. The CDR3 runs to 15 residues. Trimming took 3 bases from V and 7 from J, leaving 18 bases between them. This CDR3 reads CASSFGDLTTSGYTF. DNA for the CDR3: TGTGCCAGCAGCTTCGGGGATTTAACGACCAGTGGCTACACCTTC.

This clonotype was seen a few times. The gene calls are TRBV30 and TRBJ2-3, with D possibly matching TRBD2 (5 bases). V lost 3 bases, J lost 2 bases, and 6 bases lay in between. CDR1 and CDR2 from the germline V gene are GTSNPN and SVGIG (reference sequence). The CDR3 has 12 amino acids. Written as DNA, the CDR3 is TGTGCCTGGAGCGGGAACACAGATACGCAGTATTTT. It translates to CAWSGNTDTQYF. Combining the CDR3 with reference TRBV30 and TRBJ2-3 gives the whole variable domain SQTIHQWPATLVQPVGSPLSLECTVEGTSNPNLYWYRQAAGRGLQLLFYSVGIGQISSEVPQNLSASRPQDRQFILSSKKLLLSDSGFYLCAWSGNTDTQYFGPGTRLTVL.

The rearrangement joins TRBV6-2 or TRBV6-3 to TRBJ2-1; D possibly uses TRBD1 or TRBD2 (5 bases each). Looked up from germline, CDR1 is MNHEY and CDR2 is SVGEGT. The CDR3 has 15 residues. The germline V and J ends were trimmed by 4 bases and 2 bases, with 12 bases remaining between them. This chain's CDR3 is CASSLSRDAYNEQFF. The DNA of the CDR3 is TGTGCCAGCAGTTTATCCAGGGACGCCTACAATGAGCAGTTCTTC.

This clonotype was seen a few times. The chain links TRBV10-1 to TRBJ1-5; D possibly corresponds to TRBD1 (5 bases). The CDR3 extends over 16 amino acids. Per the germline V gene, CDR1 is WNHNN and CDR2 is SYGVQD (reference sequence). V lost 6 bases to trimming and J lost 0 bases, with 15 bases between them. The CDR3 coding sequence is TGCGCCAGCAGGAAGGGGCCAGGGTGTAGCAATCAGCCCCAGCATTTT. Residues: CASRKGPGCSNQPQHF.

This clonotype was detected many times. This rearrangement joins TRBV11-2 to TRBJ2-7, with TRBD2 identical over 9 bases. The V gene end was trimmed by 1 base and the J gene end by 2 bases; junction bases not matched to a gene: 3. CDR3 size: 15 residues. Per germline, CDR1 SGHAT and CDR2 FQNNGV. CDR3 amino acids: CASSLGASGTYEQYF. The CDR3 region has the DNA TGTGCCAGCAGCTTAGGGGCTAGCGGGACCTACGAGCAGTACTTC.

This clonotype occurred many times. The chain couples TRBV20-1 to TRBJ1-6, with D unclear. Germline-derived CDR1 and CDR2 are DFQATT and SNEGSKA (reference sequence). The CDR3 is 15 amino acids. Trimming removed 3 bases at V and 6 bases at J, with 15 bases between. In DNA form, the CDR3 reads TGCAGTGCTAGGTTTCTCGGGAACACTAATTCACCCCTCCACTTT. Its protein is CSARFLGNTNSPLHF.

The table lists this clonotype with many counts. The rearrangement links TRBV5-5 to TRBJ1-5; D is possibly TRBD1 (5 bases). The CDR3 loop spans 14 amino acids. V was pared by 0 bases and J by 7 bases, with 11 bases between. Germline CDR1 is SGHKS and CDR2 is YYEKEE (reference sequence). CDR3 bases: TGTGCCAGCAGCTTGGAAGGGGCCGGGCAGCCCCAGCATTTT. Encoded protein: CASSLEGAGQPQHF.

V gene TRBV19 combines with J gene TRBJ1-4; D perhaps matches TRBD1 (5 bases). From germline, CDR1 is LNHDA and CDR2 SQIVND (reference sequence). The CDR3 spans 16 residues. Deletions cut 3 bases from V and 11 bases from J, with 22 bases between. Written as DNA, the CDR3 is TGTGCCAGTAGTATGGGCCGGGACCCCTCCGGCGGGAAACTGTTTTTT. This encodes CASSMGRDPSGGKLFF.

This clonotype was seen repeatedly, ten times or more. The rearrangement links TRBV3-1 to TRBJ1-6, with 8 bases fitting TRBD1. There are 14 residues in the CDR3. V dropped 3 bases and J dropped 14; count of bases not matched to a gene: 9. Germline CDR1 LGHDT, CDR2 YNNKEL (reference sequence). The CDR3 loop reads CASSHGTGALTLHF. DNA of the CDR3: TGTGCCAGCAGCCATGGGACAGGCGCTCTGACCCTCCACTTT.

This clonotype was observed many times. The chain has TRBV7-2 and TRBJ1-1, with D unresolved. In germline, CDR1 is SGHTA, CDR2 FQGNSA. Trimming took 5 bases from V and 5 from J, leaving 15 bases between them. This CDR3 comprises 14 residues. CDR3 sequence reads: CASSPEWGGTEAFF. The CDR3, as DNA: TGTGCCAGCAGCCCCGAGTGGGGAGGGACTGAAGCTTTCTTT.

Many counts were recorded for this clonotype. This chain links TRBV7-9 with TRBJ2-1, with 7 nucleotides matching TRBD2. The CDR3 sequence is 17 residues long. Germline values: CDR1 SEHNR, CDR2 FQNEAQ (reference sequence). After removal of 4 bases from V and 4 bases from J, the junction contained 13 bases not matched to a gene. In DNA form, the CDR3 reads TGTGCCAGCAGCTCCCGCAGGGCGGCTAGCGGATACAATGAGCAGTTCTTC. Translating gives CASSSRRAASGYNEQFF.